Following are 20 T cell receptor beta chains from one sample sequenced in a study of cytomegalovirus exposure and HLA in healthy donors. PCR was performed using 60 Vbeta and 13 Jbeta primers. This table comes from immunoSEQ multiplex PCR, and its TCRdb copy is limited to in-frame clones, with some not included. The data contain around 280,000 clones, over 85% of them singletons. The material sequenced was PBMCs. These receptors originate from a woman aged 18-29 years in good health and CMV-seronegative.

CDR3 sequence (DNA): TGTGCCAGCAGCACAGGGGTGGGGCCGCCAAGCTCCTACGAGCAGTACTTC. Amino acid sequence: CASSTGVGPPSSYEQYF. The chain couples TRBV9 to TRBJ2-7, with TRBD1 identical over 7 bases. The CDR3 covers 17 residues. From germline, CDR1 is SGDLS and CDR2 YYNGEE. Trimming took 4 bases from V and 0 from J; bases not matched to a gene: 13.

V gene TRBV5-4 combines with J gene TRBJ1-6; 10 bases line up with TRBD1. Germline CDR1 is SGHNT and CDR2 is YYREEE (reference sequence). The CDR3 loop spans 16 amino acids. V dropped 3 bases and J dropped 7; count of bases not matched to a gene: 7. This CDR3 reads CASSSLPGQGNSPLHF. CDR3 coding DNA: TGTGCCAGCAGCTCTTTGCCGGGACAGGGGAATTCACCCCTCCACTTT.

This chain connects TRBV27 to TRBJ2-5; 9 bases line up with TRBD1. Per the germline V gene, CDR1 is MNHEY and CDR2 is SMNVEV (reference sequence). V lost 7 bases to trimming and J lost 4 bases; unmatched junction nucleotides: 13. This CDR3 is built from 16 residues. CDR3 sequence: CASKIDLGTGRETQYF. The CDR3 DNA reads TGTGCCAGCAAAATAGACCTGGGGACAGGGAGAGAGACCCAGTACTTC.

The count of this clone is one. The chain carries TRBV9 and TRBJ2-3; 8 positions agree with TRBD2. The germline CDR1 and CDR2 sequences are SGDLS and YYNGEE. Trimming took 1 base from V and 3 from J; bases not matched to a gene: 4. The CDR3 has 15 amino acids. The CDR3 sequence: CASSVYGGGTDTQYF. Written as DNA, the CDR3 is TGTGCCAGCAGCGTATACGGGGGGGGGACAGATACGCAGTATTTT.

The gene calls are TRBV6-6 and TRBJ1-2; 9 nucleotides align to TRBD1. The V gene's germline CDR1 is MNHNY and CDR2 SVGAGI (reference sequence). The CDR3 runs 13 residues. With 7 bases clipped from V and 5 bases from J, the junction kept 5 bases outside the gene matches. CDR3 amino acids: CASKPGQGYGYTF. The CDR3 nucleotides are TGTGCCAGCAAGCCGGGACAGGGATATGGCTACACCTTC.

This chain links TRBV11-2 with TRBJ2-5; TRBD2 is a possible D gene (5 bases). The J call is in doubt because the DNA end fits TRBJ2-7 better. CDR1 and CDR2 from the germline V gene are SGHAT and FQNNGV. There are 14 residues in the CDR3. The CDR3 sequence is CASSLSPSGYEQYF. CDR3 nucleotides: TGTGCCAGCAGCTTATCCCCTTCGGGATACGAGCAGTACTTC.

The V and J genes are TRBV7-2 and TRBJ2-3, with D possibly being TRBD2 (5 bases). This CDR3 comprises 12 residues. Germline assignment: CDR1 SGHTA and CDR2 FQGNSA. V was shortened by 5 bases and J by 5 bases, with 8 bases between the two germline ends. This CDR3 is CASSVTRDTQYF. The CDR3 DNA follows: TGTGCCAGCAGCGTAACTAGAGATACGCAGTATTTT.

The chain carries TRBV7-9 and TRBJ1-2; no definite D call. This CDR3 spans 14 amino acids. V lost 1 base, J lost 4 bases, and 10 bases lay in between. Germline V gene data show CDR1 as SEHNR and CDR2 as FQNEAQ (reference sequence). The CDR3 DNA reads TGTGCCAGCAGCTTAGGTCTAGAGGCCTATGGCTACACCTTC. This encodes CASSLGLEAYGYTF.

This chain connects TRBV5-4 to TRBJ2-3, with TRBD2 matching 8 bases. Germline loops: CDR1 SGHNT, CDR2 YYREEE (reference sequence). Trimming at V came to 3 bases and at J to 2 bases, leaving 8 bases not matched to a gene. The CDR3 is 16 amino acids. CDR3 protein: CASSSPGLGFTDTQYF. CDR3 DNA sequence: TGTGCCAGCAGCTCACCGGGACTAGGGTTCACAGATACGCAGTATTTT.

This clone was recorded once. V is TRBV5-1 and J is TRBJ2-1; D is unresolved. This CDR3 spans 16 amino acids. V was cut by 0 bases and J by 5 bases, with 15 bases left in between. CDR1 is SGHRS and CDR2 is YFSETQ in the germline V gene. The CDR3 coding sequence is TGCGCCAGCAGCTTGGAGGAGAGTAGCCCCCACAATGAGCAGTTCTTC. Protein sequence: CASSLEESSPHNEQFF. The full variable domain, rest sourced from reference TRBV5-1 and TRBJ2-1, is KAGVTQTPRYLIKTRGQQVTLSCSPISGHRSVSWYQQTPGQGLQFLFEYFSETQRNKGNFPGRFSGRQFSNSRSEMNVSTLELGDSALYLCASSLEESSPHNEQFFGPGTRLTVL.

On this clone: The junction shows a germline mismatch at one end, possibly a read error. Distinct nucleotide sequences in the sample also encode this CDR3. This rearrangement joins TRBV7-8 to TRBJ1-5; D is unclear. Germline V gene lookup returns CDR1 SGHVS and CDR2 FQNEAQ. The CDR3 totals 12 residues. The CDR3 region has the DNA TGCGCCAGCAGTAATAGCAATCAGCCCCAGCATTTT. It yields the protein CASSNSNQPQHF.

The table lists this clone with a few counts. This chain connects TRBV25-1 to TRBJ2-7; the D gene is possibly TRBD2 (7 bases). The CDR3 length is 11 residues. V shed 10 bases and J shed 3 bases, with 10 bases lying between them. Germline V gives CDR1 MGHDK, CDR2 SYGVNS. The CDR3 DNA sequence: TGTGCCACGGGGGGCGGCTACGAGCAGTACTTC. Amino acids: CATGGGYEQYF.

V gene TRBV6-5 combines with J gene TRBJ1-1; D might be TRBD1 (5 bases). CDR3 length: 14 amino acids. The V gene lost 4 bases and the J gene lost 2 bases, with 11 bases spanning the gap. CDR1 and CDR2 from the germline V gene are MNHEY and SVGAGI. CDR3 sequence (DNA): TGTGCCAGCAGTTTAGGGGCCCCTAACACTGAAGCTTTCTTT. Encoded protein: CASSLGAPNTEAFF.

The genes are TRBV30 and TRBJ1-3; no clear D gene. This CDR3 is built from 11 residues. V lost 1 base to trimming and J lost 6 bases, with 4 bases between them. CDR1 and CDR2 (germline): GTSNPN, SVGIG (reference sequence). CDR3 sequence reads: CAWSGQNTIYF. The CDR3 nucleotides are TGTGCCTGGAGTGGACAAAACACCATATATTTT.

V gene TRBV4-1 combines with J gene TRBJ2-7, with 8 bases lining up with TRBD1. The ends lost 1 base at V and 2 bases at J; junction bases unmatched: 4. Germline CDR1 is MGHRA and CDR2 is YSYEKL. The CDR3 contains 15 residues. CDR3 nucleotides: TGCGCCAGCAGCCAAGCCCCGGGACAGGCCTACGAGCAGTACTTC. It codes for CASSQAPGQAYEQYF.

This clone was counted a few times. The V gene is TRBV7-8, the J gene TRBJ1-2, with a tentative D call TRBD1 (6 bases). There are 15 residues in the CDR3. Germline loops: CDR1 SGHVS, CDR2 FQNEAQ. Deletions cut 4 bases from V and 8 bases from J, with 20 bases between. The CDR3: CASSSPRRGFQGYTF. CDR3 sequence (DNA): TGTGCCAGCAGCTCTCCCCGCAGGGGATTTCAAGGCTACACCTTC.

A single count supports this clone. The rearrangement joins TRBV7-9 to TRBJ1-6, with 8 bases lining up with TRBD1. CDR1 is SEHNR, CDR2 FQNEAQ, per germline (reference sequence). The CDR3 has 15 residues. V lost 2 bases and J lost 10; bases outside the gene matches: 7. CDR3 residues: CASSLSGTGGSPLHF. The CDR3 nucleotides read TGTGCCAGCAGCTTATCCGGGACAGGAGGGTCACCCCTCCACTTT.

The V and J genes are TRBV7-3 and TRBJ1-6; 7 bases align to TRBD1. The germline V gene encodes CDR1 SGHTA and CDR2 FQGTGA. V was clipped by 5 bases and J by 5 bases; unmatched bases: 6. The CDR3 totals 15 residues. The CDR3 nucleotides are TGTGCCAGCAGCCCGGAGGGGGCGAATAATTCACCCCTCCACTTT. It codes for CASSPEGANNSPLHF.

This clone showed up just once. The chain couples TRBV2 to TRBJ1-2; 8 bases map to TRBD1. The CDR3 sequence is 13 residues long. The V segment lost 4 bases and the J segment 7 bases; nucleotides outside the gene matches: 5. The germline gives CDR1 SNHLY, CDR2 FYNNEI. CDR3 in amino acids: CASSGTRGLGYTF. CDR3 nucleotide sequence: TGTGCCAGCAGTGGGACCAGGGGGCTTGGCTACACCTTC.

This clone was picked up one time. This chain joins TRBV28 and TRBJ1-3, with D possibly matching TRBD1 (5 bases). In germline, CDR1 is MDHEN, CDR2 SYDVKM. The CDR3 runs 15 residues. Trimming cost V 4 bases and J 2 bases, with 12 bases left between them. The CDR3 DNA sequence: TGTGCCAGCAGTTCAGCAGGGAGGACTGGAAACACCATATATTTT. Its protein product is CASSSAGRTGNTIYF.